This entry is about one T cell receptor (beta chain). Antigen: not known. These data are taken from a study of T cells after yellow fever vaccination. Study-wide background: Fractions of low cell number were prepared using SMART-Seq v4 Ultra Low Input. Regarding the study as a whole: From the bulk population, abundant clonotypes could contaminate and appear within FACS-sorted repertoires. Peaking faster, on day 5 versus 15, the secondary response was nonetheless weaker.

The ends lost 0 bases at V and 6 bases at J; junction bases unmatched: 14. In germline, CDR1 is MNHEY, CDR2 SVGAGI. The CDR3 loop spans 18 amino acids. Making TCR cDNA involved 5'RACE template switching, which added UMIs and a universal primer site. TCRdb reanalysed the 5' RACE reads using MiXCR and keeps one entry per CDR3 protein. The sample lists some 300,000 distinct CDR3 sequences, around 8.6% occurring once. The chain has TRBV6-5 and TRBJ2-3, with 8 nucleotides matching TRBD2. The TCR originated in a man aged 18-30 years who received the YFV17D yellow fever vaccine. Sequencing used CD4+ T cells sorted from PBMCs, obtained 5 days after the yellow fever booster vaccination. The CDR3, as DNA: TGTGCCAGCAGTTACTCGACGGGACGGGGGGGCCGAGCCGATACGCAGTATTTT. Its translation: CASSYSTGRGGRADTQYF.